These 19 T cell receptor beta chains originate from one sample sequenced in a study of T-cell memory formation after mild COVID-19. TCRdb redid the calling of the 5' RACE reads with MiXCR, one entry per CDR3 protein. The sample includes fewer than 90,000 distinct CDR3 sequences, around 13% of them seen just once. Source material: PBMCs or a T cell subset sorted from them (not recorded which). The receptors were gathered from a man between 18 and 29 years old who had mild COVID-19 (a few samples of this study predate the infection). Cell type and time point are not known.

This rearrangement joins TRBV4-1 to TRBJ1-5; D is ambiguous. The germline CDR1 and CDR2 sequences are MGHRA and YSYEKL. CDR3 length equals 12 residues. The germline V and J ends were trimmed by 0 bases and 6 bases, with 3 bases remaining between them. For the CDR3, the DNA is TGCGCCAGCAGCCAAGAGGGTCAGCCCCAGCATTTT. Translation gives CASSQEGQPQHF.

The chain recombines TRBV7-3 with TRBJ2-1; 8 nucleotides agree with TRBD2. CDR3 length equals 14 residues. CDR1 and CDR2 (germline): SGHTA, FQGTGA. The V gene end was trimmed by 6 bases and the J gene end by 9 bases; junction bases not matched to a gene: 10. The CDR3 sequence: CASSVIGGAGEQFF. Here the CDR3 DNA reads TGTGCCAGCAGTGTTATCGGGGGGGCAGGTGAGCAGTTCTTC. Looking up the rest from reference TRBV7-3 and TRBJ2-1 gives the full variable domain: GAGVSQTPSNKVTEKGKYVELRCDPISGHTALYWYRQSLGQGPEFLIYFQGTGAADDSGLPNDRFFAVRPEGSVSTLKIQRTERGDSAVYLCASSVIGGAGEQFFGPGTRLTVL.

This clonotype appeared a few times. J is TRBJ2-5 and V is TRBV6-2 or TRBV6-3; 11 bases are shared with TRBD1. The CDR3 is 17 amino acids. Unmatched junction bases numbered 13, after V lost 5 bases and J lost 5 bases. Looked up from germline, CDR1 is MNHEY and CDR2 is SVGEGT. CDR3 in DNA: TGTGCCAGCAGTCTACGGACAGGGGGCGTAAGTCCGGAGACCCAGTACTTC. Protein: CASSLRTGGVSPETQYF.

The table lists this clonotype with a few counts. This rearrangement joins TRBV7-2 to TRBJ2-1; 11 nucleotides line up with TRBD2. Trimming at V came to 5 bases and at J to 5 bases, leaving 5 bases not matched to a gene. The V gene's germline CDR1 is SGHTA and CDR2 FQGNSA. The CDR3 covers 15 residues. The CDR3 sequence is CASSVTSGGHNEQFF. The CDR3 DNA reads TGTGCCAGCAGCGTTACTAGCGGGGGTCACAATGAGCAGTTCTTC.

This clonotype was recorded a few times. The V gene is TRBV12-3 or TRBV12-4, the J gene TRBJ2-5; 7 bases are a match to TRBD2. Trimming at V came to 2 bases and at J to 5 bases, leaving 2 bases not matched to a gene. The CDR3 consists of 13 residues. This CDR3 reads CASSLWGGETQYF. The CDR3 DNA follows: TGTGCCAGCAGTTTATGGGGAGGGGAGACCCAGTACTTC.

This chain links TRBV6-5 with TRBJ2-7, with a tentative D call TRBD2 (6 bases). CDR3 length equals 15 residues. From germline, CDR1 is MNHEY and CDR2 SVGAGI. V dropped 7 bases and J dropped 2 bases, with 18 bases sitting between them. The CDR3 protein is CASTFGAGSAYEQYF. The CDR3 coding sequence is TGTGCCAGCACCTTCGGAGCGGGCAGTGCCTACGAGCAGTACTTC.

The chain employs TRBV4-1 and TRBJ2-5; perhaps TRBD2 as D (5 bases). The CDR3 has 15 amino acids. Germline V gives CDR1 MGHRA, CDR2 YSYEKL. Trimming shortened V by 3 bases and J by 0 bases, and 11 bases separated the two germline ends. The CDR3 sequence is CASSQGYGNQETQYF. The CDR3 nucleotides read TGCGCCAGCAGCCAGGGATACGGGAACCAAGAGACCCAGTACTTC.

The V call is TRBV6-2 or TRBV6-3, the J call TRBJ1-1; maybe TRBD1 (6 bases). Trimming stripped 7 bases from V and 8 bases from J, with 14 bases between. The CDR3 contains 12 residues. The germline CDR1 and CDR2 sequences are MNHEY and SVGEGT. The CDR3 here is CASTFPGTEAFF. Written as DNA, the CDR3 is TGTGCCAGCACGTTCCCAGGGACAGAAGCTTTCTTT.

This clonotype was detected ten times or more. The chain combines TRBV7-6 with TRBJ2-7, with 7 bases that match TRBD1. V shed 1 base and J 4 bases; nucleotides not matched to a gene: 7. CDR1 is SGHVS, CDR2 FNYEAQ, per germline. The CDR3 totals 15 residues. CDR3 in amino acids: CASSLEQGVRYEQYF. The CDR3 DNA reads as TGTGCCAGCAGCTTAGAGCAGGGGGTGAGGTACGAGCAGTACTTC.

This clonotype was seen only a few times. V usage is TRBV5-1 and J usage is TRBJ1-1; D may be TRBD1 (6 bases). V was cut by 2 bases and J by 0 bases, with 17 bases left in between. Germline loops: CDR1 SGHRS, CDR2 YFSETQ. The CDR3 totals 17 residues. Here the CDR3 DNA reads TGCGCCAGCAGCTTCCGGGGGGGCCCAGCAATGAACACTGAAGCTTTCTTT. As protein: CASSFRGGPAMNTEAFF. The full variable domain, completed using reference TRBV5-1 and TRBJ1-1, is KAGVTQTPRYLIKTRGQQVTLSCSPISGHRSVSWYQQTPGQGLQFLFEYFSETQRNKGNFPGRFSGRQFSNSRSEMNVSTLELGDSALYLCASSFRGGPAMNTEAFFGQGTRLTVV.

The chain couples TRBV6-6 to TRBJ2-5; D not resolved. Germline V gives CDR1 MNHNY, CDR2 SVGAGI (reference sequence). The CDR3 loop spans 16 amino acids. V dropped 6 bases and J dropped 4 bases, with 21 bases sitting between them. The CDR3 loop reads CASSGERAQVAETQYF. The CDR3 DNA reads TGTGCCAGCAGCGGCGAAAGGGCGCAAGTCGCAGAGACCCAGTACTTC.

There are a few counts of this clonotype. The chain has TRBV7-6 and TRBJ2-7; D not certain. The CDR3 totals 13 residues. Between the trimmed V and J ends, which lost 5 bases and 4 bases, there was a span of 12 bases. Per germline, CDR1 SGHVS and CDR2 FNYEAQ. The CDR3, as DNA: TGTGCCAGCAGCCCCCGGCCCAATTACGAGCAGTACTTC. It codes for CASSPRPNYEQYF.

V usage is TRBV28 and J usage is TRBJ1-2; 10 bases align to TRBD1. The J segment lost 5 bases and the V segment lost 4 bases, leaving 19 bases of the junction unmatched. The CDR3 sequence is 19 residues long. Germline CDR1 and CDR2: MDHEN and SYDVKM. CDR3 amino acids: CASSSPTPTGGKASYGYTF. In nucleotides, the CDR3 is TGTGCCAGCAGTTCGCCCACCCCGACAGGGGGCAAGGCCTCGTATGGCTACACCTTC.

The V and J genes are TRBV29-1 and TRBJ1-1; unclear D gene. V was shortened by 4 bases and J by 8 bases, with 11 bases between the two germline ends. The CDR3 loop spans 11 amino acids. The germline CDR1 and CDR2 sequences are SQVTM and ANQGSEA. CDR3 in DNA: TGCAGCGTTGCGATCGGGATCGAAGCTTTCTTT. Amino acid sequence: CSVAIGIEAFF.

V and J are TRBV28 and TRBJ2-3; TRBD2 agrees at 15 bases. Trimming removed 7 bases from V and 3 bases from J; junction bases left unmatched: 8. Germline values: CDR1 MDHEN, CDR2 SYDVKM. The length of the CDR3 is 17 residues. CDR3 DNA sequence: TGTGCCAGCAAACCGGGACTAGCGGGGGGAGGTACAGATACGCAGTATTTT. Protein product: CASKPGLAGGGTDTQYF.

This clonotype appeared many times. The chain's CDR3 is CASSYSRVAEAFF. The DNA of the CDR3 is TGTGCCAGCAGTTACTCCAGGGTGGCTGAAGCTTTCTTT. This chain links TRBV6-5 with TRBJ1-1; D might be TRBD1 (5 bases). Germline CDR1 and CDR2: MNHEY and SVGAGI. The CDR3 is 13 residues long. Trimming shortened V by 0 bases and J by 6 bases, and 8 bases separated the two germline ends.

The genes are TRBV6-2 or TRBV6-3 and TRBJ1-6; D is possibly TRBD1 (5 bases). The V end was cut by 4 bases, the J end by 7 bases, with 8 bases between. The CDR3 consists of 13 residues. CDR1 MNHEY and CDR2 SVGEGT come from the germline V gene. CDR3 sequence: CASSSGNNSPLHF. CDR3 DNA sequence: TGTGCCAGCAGTTCAGGGAACAATTCACCCCTCCACTTT.

The chain's CDR3 is CASSQEGTGVVGTDTQYF. The CDR3 DNA reads TGCGCCAGCAGCCAAGAGGGAACAGGGGTGGTAGGCACAGATACGCAGTATTTT. The rearrangement uses TRBV4-3 and TRBJ2-3; 7 nucleotides match TRBD1. With 0 bases clipped from V and 1 base from J, the junction kept 10 bases outside the gene matches. Germline loops: CDR1 LGHNA, CDR2 YSLEER. The CDR3 spans 18 residues.

This clonotype has ten or more counts. This sequence joins TRBV6-5 and TRBJ1-5; D gene uncertain. In germline, CDR1 is MNHEY, CDR2 SVGAGI. The germline V and J ends were trimmed by 2 bases and 3 bases, with 5 bases remaining between them. This CDR3 region has 13 residues. CDR3 sequence reads: CASSYGINQPQHF. The CDR3 DNA reads as TGTGCCAGCAGTTACGGGATCAATCAGCCCCAGCATTTT.